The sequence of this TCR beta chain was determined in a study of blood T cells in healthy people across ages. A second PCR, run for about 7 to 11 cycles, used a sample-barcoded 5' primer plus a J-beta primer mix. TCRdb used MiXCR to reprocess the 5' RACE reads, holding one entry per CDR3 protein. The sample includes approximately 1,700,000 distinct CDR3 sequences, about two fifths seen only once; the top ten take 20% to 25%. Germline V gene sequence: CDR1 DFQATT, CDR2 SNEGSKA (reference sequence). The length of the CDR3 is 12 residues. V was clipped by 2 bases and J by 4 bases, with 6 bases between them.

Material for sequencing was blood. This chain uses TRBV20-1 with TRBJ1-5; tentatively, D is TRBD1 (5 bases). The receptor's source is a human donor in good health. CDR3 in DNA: TGCAGTGCTAGATCAGGGAATCAGCCCCAGCATTTT. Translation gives CSARSGNQPQHF.